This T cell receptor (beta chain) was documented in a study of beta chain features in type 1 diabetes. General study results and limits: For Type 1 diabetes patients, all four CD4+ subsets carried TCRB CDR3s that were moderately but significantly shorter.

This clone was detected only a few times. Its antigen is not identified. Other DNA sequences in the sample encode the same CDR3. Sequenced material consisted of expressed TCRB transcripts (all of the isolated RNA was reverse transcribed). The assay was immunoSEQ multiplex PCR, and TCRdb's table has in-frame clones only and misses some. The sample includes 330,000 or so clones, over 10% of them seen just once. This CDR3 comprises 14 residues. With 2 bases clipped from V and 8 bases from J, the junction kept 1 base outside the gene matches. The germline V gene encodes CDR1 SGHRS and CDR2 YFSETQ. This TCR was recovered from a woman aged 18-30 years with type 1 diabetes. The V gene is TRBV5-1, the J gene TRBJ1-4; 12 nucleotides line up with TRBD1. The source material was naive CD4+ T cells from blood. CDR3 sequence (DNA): TGCGCCAGCAGCTTAGGGACAGGGGGCGAAAAACTGTTTTTT. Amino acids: CASSLGTGGEKLFF.